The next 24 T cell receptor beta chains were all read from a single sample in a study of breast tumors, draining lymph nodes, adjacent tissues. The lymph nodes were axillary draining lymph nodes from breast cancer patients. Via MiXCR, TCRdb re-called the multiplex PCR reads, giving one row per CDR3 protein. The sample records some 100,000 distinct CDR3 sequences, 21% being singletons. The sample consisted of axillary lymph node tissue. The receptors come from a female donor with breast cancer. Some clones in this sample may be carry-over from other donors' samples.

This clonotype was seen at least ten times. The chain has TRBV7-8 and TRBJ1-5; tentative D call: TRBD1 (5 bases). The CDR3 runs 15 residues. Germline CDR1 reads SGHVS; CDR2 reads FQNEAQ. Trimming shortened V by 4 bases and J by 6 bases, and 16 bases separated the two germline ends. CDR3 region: CASSYSRDLSQPQHF. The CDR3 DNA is TGTGCCAGCAGCTATAGCCGGGACCTAAGTCAGCCCCAGCATTTT.

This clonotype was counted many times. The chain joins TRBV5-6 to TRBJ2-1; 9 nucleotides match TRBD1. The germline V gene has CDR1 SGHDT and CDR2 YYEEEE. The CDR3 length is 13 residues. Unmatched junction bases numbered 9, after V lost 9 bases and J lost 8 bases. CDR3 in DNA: TGTGCCATCAAGGACAGGGGTGTCCATGAGCAGTTCTTC. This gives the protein CAIKDRGVHEQFF.

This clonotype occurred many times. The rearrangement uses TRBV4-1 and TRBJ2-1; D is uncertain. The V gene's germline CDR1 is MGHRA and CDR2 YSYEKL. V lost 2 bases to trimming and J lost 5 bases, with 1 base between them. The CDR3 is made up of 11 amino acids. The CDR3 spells CASSQNNEQFF. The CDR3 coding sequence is TGCGCCAGCAGCCAAAACAATGAGCAGTTCTTC.

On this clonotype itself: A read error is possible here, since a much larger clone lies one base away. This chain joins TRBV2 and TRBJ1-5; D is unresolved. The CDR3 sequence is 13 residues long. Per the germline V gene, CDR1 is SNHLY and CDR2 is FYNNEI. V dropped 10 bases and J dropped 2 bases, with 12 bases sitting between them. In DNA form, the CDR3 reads TGTGCCAACACTTACATCGGCAATCAGCCCCAGCATTTT. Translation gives CANTYIGNQPQHF.

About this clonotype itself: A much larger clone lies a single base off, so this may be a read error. CDR3 in amino acids: CASRLDRGREKLFF. CDR3 sequence (DNA): TGTGCCAGCAGGCTCGACAGGGGGAGAGAAAAACTGTTTTTT. The chain is built from TRBV6-1 and TRBJ1-4; 9 positions agree with TRBD1. The germline gives CDR1 MNHNS, CDR2 SASEGT. The CDR3 loop spans 14 amino acids. The J segment lost 8 bases and the V segment lost 6 bases, leaving 7 bases of the junction unmatched.

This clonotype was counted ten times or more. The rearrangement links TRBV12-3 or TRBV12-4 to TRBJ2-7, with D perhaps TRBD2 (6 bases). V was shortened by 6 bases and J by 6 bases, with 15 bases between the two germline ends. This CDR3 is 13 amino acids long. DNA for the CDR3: TGTGCCAGCAGCCCCTCTAGCGTCGGCGAGCAGTACTTC. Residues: CASSPSSVGEQYF.

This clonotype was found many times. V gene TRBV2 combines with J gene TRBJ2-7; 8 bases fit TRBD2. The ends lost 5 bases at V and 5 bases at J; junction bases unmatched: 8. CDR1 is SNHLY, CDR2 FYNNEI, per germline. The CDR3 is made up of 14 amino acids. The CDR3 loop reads CASSLQRESDEQYF. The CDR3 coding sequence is TGTGCCAGCAGTCTCCAGCGGGAGTCCGACGAGCAGTACTTC.

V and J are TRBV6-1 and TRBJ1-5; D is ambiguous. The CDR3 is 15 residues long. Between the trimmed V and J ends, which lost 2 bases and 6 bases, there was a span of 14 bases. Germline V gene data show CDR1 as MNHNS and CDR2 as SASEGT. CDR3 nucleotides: TGTGCCAGCAGTGAACAGAGGCCGGCGGGTCAGCCCCAGCATTTT. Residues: CASSEQRPAGQPQHF.

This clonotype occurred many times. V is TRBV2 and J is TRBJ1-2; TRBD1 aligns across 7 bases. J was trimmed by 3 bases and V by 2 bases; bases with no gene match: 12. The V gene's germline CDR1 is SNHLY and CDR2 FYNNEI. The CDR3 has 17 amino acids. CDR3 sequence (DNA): TGTGCCAGCAGTGAACCAGGGGGTCGGAGTGTTGACTATGGCTACACCTTC. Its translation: CASSEPGGRSVDYGYTF.

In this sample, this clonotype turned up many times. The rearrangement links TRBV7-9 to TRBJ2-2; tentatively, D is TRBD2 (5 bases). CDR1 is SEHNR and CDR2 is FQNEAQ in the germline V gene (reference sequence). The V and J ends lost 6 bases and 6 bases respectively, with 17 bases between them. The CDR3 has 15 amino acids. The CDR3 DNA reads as TGTGCCAGCAGTAGGACTGCCGACACGGCCGGGGAGCTGTTTTTT. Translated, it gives CASSRTADTAGELFF.

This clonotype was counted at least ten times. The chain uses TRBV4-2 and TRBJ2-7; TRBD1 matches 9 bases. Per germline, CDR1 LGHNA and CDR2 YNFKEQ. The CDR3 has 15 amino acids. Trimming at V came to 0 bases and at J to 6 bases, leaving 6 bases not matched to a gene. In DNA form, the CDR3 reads TGTGCCAGCAGCCAAGATTACAGGGGGCTGGGCGAGCAGTACTTC. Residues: CASSQDYRGLGEQYF.

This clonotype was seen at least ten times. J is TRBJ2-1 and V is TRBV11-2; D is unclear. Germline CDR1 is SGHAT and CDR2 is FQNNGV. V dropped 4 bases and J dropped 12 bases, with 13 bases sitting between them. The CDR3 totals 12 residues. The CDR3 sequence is CASSSEGVTQFF. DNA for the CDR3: TGTGCCAGCAGCTCCGAAGGAGTTACGCAGTTCTTC.

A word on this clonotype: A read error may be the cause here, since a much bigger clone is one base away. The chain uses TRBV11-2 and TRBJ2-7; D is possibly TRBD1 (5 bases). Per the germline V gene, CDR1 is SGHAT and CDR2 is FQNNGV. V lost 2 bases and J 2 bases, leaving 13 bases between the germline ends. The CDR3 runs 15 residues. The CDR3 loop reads CASSLSTLGPYEQYF. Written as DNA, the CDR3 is TGTGCCAGCAGCTTATCGACCCTGGGGCCCTACGAGCAGTACTTC.

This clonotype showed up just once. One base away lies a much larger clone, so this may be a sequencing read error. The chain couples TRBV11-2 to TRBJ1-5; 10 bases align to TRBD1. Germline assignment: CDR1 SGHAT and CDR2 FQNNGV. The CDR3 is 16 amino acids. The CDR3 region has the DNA TGTGCCGGCAGCTTAGGCGGACAGGGGGTTACACAGCCCCAGCATTTT. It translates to CAGSLGGQGVTQPQHF.

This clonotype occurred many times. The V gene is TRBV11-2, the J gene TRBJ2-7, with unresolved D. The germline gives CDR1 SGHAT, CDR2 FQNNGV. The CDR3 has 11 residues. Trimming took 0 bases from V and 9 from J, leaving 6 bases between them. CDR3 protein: CASSLELGQYF. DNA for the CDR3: TGTGCCAGCAGCTTAGAGTTAGGGCAGTACTTC.

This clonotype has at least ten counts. CDR3 nucleotides: TGTGCCAGCAGCTTAGCATCTAGCGGGTACAATGAGCAGTTCTTC. It is translated as CASSLASSGYNEQFF. The chain carries TRBV7-2 and TRBJ2-1; TRBD2 matches 8 bases. After removal of 0 bases from V and 4 bases from J, the junction contained 2 bases not matched to a gene. Germline V gene sequence: CDR1 SGHTA, CDR2 FQGNSA. The CDR3 covers 15 residues.

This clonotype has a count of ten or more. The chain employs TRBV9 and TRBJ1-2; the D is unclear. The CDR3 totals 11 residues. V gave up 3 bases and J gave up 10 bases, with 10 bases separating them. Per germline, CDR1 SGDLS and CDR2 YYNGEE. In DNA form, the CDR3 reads TGTGCCAGCAGCGCGAACGAGATCTACACCTTC. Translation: CASSANEIYTF.

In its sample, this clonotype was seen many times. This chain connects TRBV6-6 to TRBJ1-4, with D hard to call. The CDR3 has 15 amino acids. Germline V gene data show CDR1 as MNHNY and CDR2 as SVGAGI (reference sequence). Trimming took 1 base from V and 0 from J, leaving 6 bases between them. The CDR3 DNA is TGTGCCAGCAGTTACTTACCGGCAACTAATGAAAAACTGTTTTTT. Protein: CASSYLPATNEKLFF.

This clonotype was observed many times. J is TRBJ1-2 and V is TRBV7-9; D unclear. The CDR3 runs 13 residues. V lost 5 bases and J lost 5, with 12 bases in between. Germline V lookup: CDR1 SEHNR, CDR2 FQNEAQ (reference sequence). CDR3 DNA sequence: TGTGCCAGCAGCCCCGGGAGAAGATATGGCTACACCTTC. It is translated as CASSPGRRYGYTF.

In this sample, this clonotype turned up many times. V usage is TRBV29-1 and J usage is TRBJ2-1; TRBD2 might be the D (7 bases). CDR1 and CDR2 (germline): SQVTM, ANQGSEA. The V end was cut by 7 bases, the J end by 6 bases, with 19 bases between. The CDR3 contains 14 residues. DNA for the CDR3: TGCAGCGGTCATGGGGGGGGGGCCGTCAATGAGCAGTTCTTC. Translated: CSGHGGGAVNEQFF.

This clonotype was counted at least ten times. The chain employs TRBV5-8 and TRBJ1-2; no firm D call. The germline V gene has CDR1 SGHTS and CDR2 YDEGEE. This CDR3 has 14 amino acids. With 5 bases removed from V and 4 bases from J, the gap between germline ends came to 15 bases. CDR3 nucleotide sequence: TGTGCCAGCAGGCCAAGCTCGGGGAGCTATGGCTACACCTTC. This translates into CASRPSSGSYGYTF.

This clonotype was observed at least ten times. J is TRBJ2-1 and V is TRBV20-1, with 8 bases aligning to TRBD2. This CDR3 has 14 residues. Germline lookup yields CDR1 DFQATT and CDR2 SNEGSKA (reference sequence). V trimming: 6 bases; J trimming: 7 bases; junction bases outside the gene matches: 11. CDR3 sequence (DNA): TGCAGTGCCCTACCGGCGGGAGGAGGTAATGAGCAGTTCTTC. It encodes CSALPAGGGNEQFF.

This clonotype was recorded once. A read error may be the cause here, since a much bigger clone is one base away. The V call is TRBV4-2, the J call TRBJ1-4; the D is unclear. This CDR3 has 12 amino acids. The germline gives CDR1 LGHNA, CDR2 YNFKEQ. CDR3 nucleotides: TGTGCCATCAGCCAAACCGGTGAAAAACTGTTTTTT. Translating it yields CAISQTGEKLFF.

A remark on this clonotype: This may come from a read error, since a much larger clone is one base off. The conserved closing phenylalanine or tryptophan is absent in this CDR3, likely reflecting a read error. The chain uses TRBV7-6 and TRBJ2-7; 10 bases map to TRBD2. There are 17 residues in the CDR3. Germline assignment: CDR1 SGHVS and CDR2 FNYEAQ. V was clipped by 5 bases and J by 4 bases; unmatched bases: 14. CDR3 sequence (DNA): TGTGCCAGCAGCCGATTCGTTCTAGCGGGAGATTCGTACGAGCAGTACCTC. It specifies CASSRFVLAGDSYEQYL.